Described below is a single TCR beta chain sequence and its context. Its target is not known. Germline V CDR1 and CDR2: SGHRS, YFSETQ. This CDR3 region has 13 residues. The library was made from cDNA and included unique molecular identifiers. Once about 0.95 to 10 million T cells were used, roughly 0.5 million cDNA molecules resulted. Via MiXCR, TCRdb re-called the PCR reads, giving one row per CDR3 protein. This table holds 650,000 to 850,000 distinct CDR3 sequences, roughly 50% found once. The sample belongs to a study of post-analysis software for immune sequencing data. On the study more broadly: The disease courses spanned relapsing-remitting, secondary progressive and progressive-relapsing forms of multiple sclerosis. Notes on the study in general: Significantly decreased normalized Chao1 diversity was recorded for multiple sclerosis patients relative to controls. Samples made in the same batch grouped tightly together by F measure. Roughly 5 TRBV segments were significantly more frequent in patients than in controls. TRBV5-6, TRBV5-1 and TRBV20-1 were among these segments.

The TCR originated in a girl aged 10 to 17 with multiple sclerosis. Sample: blood. V is TRBV5-1 and J is TRBJ2-5, with 7 bases identical to TRBD1. CDR3 in amino acids: CSSSQGVEGTQYF. The CDR3 DNA reads as TGCAGCAGCAGTCAGGGGGTAGAGGGGACCCAGTACTTC. Combining the CDR3 with reference TRBV5-1 and TRBJ2-5 gives the whole variable domain KAGVTQTPRYLIKTRGQQVTLSCSPISGHRSVSWYQQTPGQGLQFLFEYFSETQRNKGNFPGRFSGRQFSNSRSEMNVSTLELGDSALYLCSSSQGVEGTQYFGPGTRLLVL.